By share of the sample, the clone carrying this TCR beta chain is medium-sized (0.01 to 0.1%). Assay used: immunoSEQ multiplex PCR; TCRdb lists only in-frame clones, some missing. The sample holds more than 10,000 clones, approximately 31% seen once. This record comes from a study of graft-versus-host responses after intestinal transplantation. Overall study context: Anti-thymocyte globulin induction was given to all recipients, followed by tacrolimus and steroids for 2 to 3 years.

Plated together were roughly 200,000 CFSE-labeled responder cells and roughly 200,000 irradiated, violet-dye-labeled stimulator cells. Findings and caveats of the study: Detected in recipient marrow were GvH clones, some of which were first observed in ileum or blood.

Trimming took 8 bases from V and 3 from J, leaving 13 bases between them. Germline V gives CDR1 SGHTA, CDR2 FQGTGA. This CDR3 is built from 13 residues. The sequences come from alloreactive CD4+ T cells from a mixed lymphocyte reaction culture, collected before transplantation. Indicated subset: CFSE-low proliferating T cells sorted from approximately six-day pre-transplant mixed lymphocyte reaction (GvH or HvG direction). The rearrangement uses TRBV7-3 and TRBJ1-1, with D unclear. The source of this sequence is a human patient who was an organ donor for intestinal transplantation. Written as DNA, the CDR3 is TGTGCCAGCGCATCCCTCGGGTACACTGAAGCTTTCTTT. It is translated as CASASLGYTEAFF.